These 2 T cell receptor beta chains originate from one sample sequenced in a study of early stage breast cancer tumors. TCRdb's table, derived via immunoSEQ multiplex PCR, lists solely in-frame clones and lacks some. The table has 51,000 or so clones, roughly 84% seen once. Specimen: blood. Receptors were obtained from a person between 50 and 60 years old with breast cancer.

The chain combines TRBV7-9 with TRBJ1-4, with D possibly TRBD1 on 6 matching bases. This CDR3 is built from 15 residues. Germline V gene lookup returns CDR1 SEHNR and CDR2 FQNEAQ (reference sequence). Deletions cut 4 bases from V and 6 bases from J, with 15 bases between. DNA of the CDR3: TGTGCCAGCAGCTCACTGGGGGGCGGGGATGAAAAACTGTTTTTT. Amino acid sequence: CASSSLGGGDEKLFF.

This clone was counted once. The V call is TRBV5-1, the J call TRBJ1-3; the D gene is possibly TRBD1 (5 bases). Germline V gene lookup returns CDR1 SGHRS and CDR2 YFSETQ. The CDR3 is made up of 15 amino acids. Trimming removed 5 bases at V and 0 bases at J, with 12 bases between. CDR3 loop: CASSVSGSSGNTIYF. The CDR3 region has the DNA TGCGCCAGCAGTGTTTCAGGGTCCTCTGGAAACACCATATATTTT. Full variable domain (rest looked up from reference TRBV5-1 and TRBJ1-3): KAGVTQTPRYLIKTRGQQVTLSCSPISGHRSVSWYQQTPGQGLQFLFEYFSETQRNKGNFPGRFSGRQFSNSRSEMNVSTLELGDSALYLCASSVSGSSGNTIYFGEGSWLTVV.